These 8 T cell receptor beta chains came from one sample sequenced in a study of OX40 agonist ivuxolimab in advanced cancers. Generated by immunoSEQ multiplex PCR, the TCRdb table keeps only in-frame clones and is missing some. The data contain some 49,000 clones, 75% to 80% of them singletons. The sequencing used CD4+ or CD8+ T cells sorted from blood, collected in a trial of the OX40 agonist ivuxolimab. These receptors came from an adult with an advanced solid tumor such as melanoma, head and neck, liver or kidney cancer.

V usage is TRBV18 and J usage is TRBJ2-7, with 8 bases aligning to TRBD1. The CDR3 is 14 residues long. The germline gives CDR1 KGHSH, CDR2 LQKENI. Trimming took 3 bases from V and 6 from J; bases not matched to a gene: 7. The CDR3 region has the DNA TGTGCCAGCTCACCGAACGGACAGGGAAGCGAGCAGTACTTC. Amino acid sequence: CASSPNGQGSEQYF. The whole variable domain, filled in from reference TRBV18 and TRBJ2-7, reads NAGVMQNPRHLVRRRGQEARLRCSPMKGHSHVYWYRQLPEEGLKFMVYLQKENIIDESGMPKERFSAEFPKEGPSILRIQQVVRGDSAAYFCASSPNGQGSEQYFGPGTRLTVT.

The CDR3 sequence is CASSARQGGLGTQYF. The CDR3, as DNA: TGTGCCAGCAGCGCCCGACAGGGTGGATTAGGTACGCAGTATTTT. V gene TRBV7-2 combines with J gene TRBJ2-3, with 7 bases fitting TRBD1. This CDR3 region has 15 residues. Per the germline V gene, CDR1 is SGHTA and CDR2 is FQGNSA. J was trimmed by 8 bases and V by 5 bases; bases with no gene match: 13.

A remark on this clone: Other DNA sequences from this sample encode an identical CDR3 as well. The chain joins TRBV27 to TRBJ2-3, with D possibly being TRBD1 (8 bases). The V gene lost 0 bases and the J gene lost 2 bases, with 15 bases spanning the gap. The germline V gene encodes CDR1 MNHEY and CDR2 SMNVEV (reference sequence). The CDR3 is 17 amino acids. Here the CDR3 reads CASSLSRGTGATDTQYF. The CDR3 DNA reads TGTGCCAGCAGTTTATCGCGGGGGACAGGAGCCACAGATACGCAGTATTTT.

J is TRBJ2-7 and V is TRBV11-2, with TRBD2 identical over 8 bases. The junction had 20 bases not matched to a gene; V was cut back by 6 bases and J by 7 bases. CDR3 size: 17 residues. Looked up from germline, CDR1 is SGHAT and CDR2 is FQNNGV. CDR3 amino acids: CASSYLPRGAGGREQYF. In nucleotides, the CDR3 is TGTGCCAGCAGTTACCTTCCTCGGGGGGCGGGAGGACGGGAGCAGTACTTC.

A remark on this clone: The germline gene is not matched at one end of the junction; a read error may be the cause. The gene calls are TRBV9 and TRBJ2-7; unclear D gene. Germline-derived CDR1 and CDR2 are SGDLS and YYNGEE. The CDR3 consists of 14 residues. The CDR3 reads CASSVDLTSHEQYF. CDR3 nucleotides: TGTGCCAGCAGCGTAGACCTGACCTCCCACGAGCAGTACTTC.

The chain carries TRBV7-8 and TRBJ1-5; D is ambiguous. The CDR3 totals 15 residues. Trimming left V 2 bases short and J 4 bases short, with 12 bases between. Germline V gene lookup returns CDR1 SGHVS and CDR2 FQNEAQ. The CDR3 is CASSLYVGTNQPQHF. The CDR3 region has the DNA TGTGCCAGCAGCTTATATGTGGGAACAAATCAGCCCCAGCATTTT.

The chain carries TRBV6-6 and TRBJ1-3; possibly TRBD1 for D (6 bases). The V end lost 4 bases, the J end lost 3 bases, and 10 bases lay between the germline ends. The CDR3 is made up of 14 amino acids. Germline CDR1 and CDR2: MNHNY and SVGAGI (reference sequence). As DNA, the CDR3 is TGTGCCAGCAGTTCCCCGGACAGTGGAAACACCATATATTTT. This translates into CASSSPDSGNTIYF.

This clone was found a few times. The chain is built from TRBV5-1 and TRBJ2-5; TRBD2 aligns across 9 bases. Germline assignment: CDR1 SGHRS and CDR2 YFSETQ. The CDR3 consists of 15 residues. Losses at the gene ends were 4 bases for V and 1 base for J; bases not matched to a gene: 5. The CDR3 coding sequence is TGCGCCAGCAGCCTCACTAGCGGGCGCCAAGAGACCCAGTACTTC. Its protein is CASSLTSGRQETQYF.